These T cell receptor beta chains were read from a single sample in a study of CD8+CD57+ T cells in acquired aplastic anemia. Using its own MiXCR run on the reads, TCRdb lists one record per CDR3 protein. Among 250,000 to 350,000 distinct CDR3 sequences listed, about 50% were seen once. Sequencing was done on a sample of sorted CD4+, CD8+, or CD8+CD57+ T cells (not recorded which) from PBMCs. The receptor set was obtained from a human donor with aplastic anemia. Each CDR3 is given with its conserved first and last residue. A D gene is named only where the DNA matches it firmly. Clone size is given for some rows only: seen once, a few or many times, or a class if the clone is expanded.

J: TRBJ1-1
V: TRBV29-1
D: TRBD1
size: many
DNA: TGCAGCGTTGATCCAGGGGGCGATAGGGCTTTCTTT
CDR3: CSVDPGGDRAFF

J: TRBJ2-3
V: TRBV20-1
D: NA
size: once
DNA: TGCAGTGCTAGAGTCCCGGGGAGCACAGATACGCAGTATTTT
CDR3: CSARVPGSTDTQYF

J: TRBJ2-2
V: TRBV5-5
D: TRBD1
size: NA
DNA: TGTGCCAGCAGCTCAGGACAGGGGTGGACCGGGGAGCTGTTTTTT
CDR3: CASSSGQGWTGELFF

J: TRBJ1-6
V: TRBV12-3/TRBV12-4
D: NA
size: many
DNA: TGTGCCAGCAGTCCTCGAGGGCAGGCACATAATTCACCCCTCCACTTT
CDR3: CASSPRGQAHNSPLHF

J: TRBJ2-5
V: TRBV7-7
D: TRBD2
size: NA
DNA: TGTGCCAGCAGCGCGGGACTAGCGGGGAGAGATGCCCAGTACTTC
CDR3: CASSAGLAGRDAQYF

J: TRBJ2-5
V: TRBV7-2
D: TRBD2
size: NA
DNA: TGTGCCAGCAGCGCTGGGACTAGCGGGACTTGGGAGACCCAGTACTTC
CDR3: CASSAGTSGTWETQYF

J: TRBJ2-3
V: TRBV12-3/TRBV12-4
D: NA
size: NA
DNA: TGTGCCAGCAGTTCAGGGGCAGATACGCAGTATTTT
CDR3: CASSSGADTQYF

J: TRBJ1-1
V: TRBV15
D: NA
size: few
DNA: TGTGCCACCACTCAGAACACTGAAGCTTTCTTT
CDR3: CATTQNTEAFF

J: TRBJ2-7
V: TRBV10-1
D: TRBD2
size: NA
DNA: TGCGCCAGCAGCATAACTGGACTAGCCGACGAGCAGTACTTC
CDR3: CASSITGLADEQYF

J: TRBJ1-3
V: TRBV20-1
D: NA
size: few
DNA: TGCAGTGCTAGAATGTCAGTACCTAGCTCTGGAAACACCATATATTTT
CDR3: CSARMSVPSSGNTIYF

J: TRBJ1-3
V: TRBV10-3
D: NA
size: NA
DNA: TGTGCCATCACCGAGAGCTCTGGAAACACCATATATTTT
CDR3: CAITESSGNTIYF

J: TRBJ1-6
V: TRBV5-1
D: NA
size: NA
DNA: TGCGCCAGCAGCTTGGACAATAACTCCTATAATTCACCCCTCCACTTT
CDR3: CASSLDNNSYNSPLHF

J: TRBJ1-4
V: TRBV7-8
D: NA
size: NA
DNA: TGTGCGTGGGGGACGGTTAATGAAAAACTGTTTTTT
CDR3: CAWGTVNEKLFF

J: TRBJ2-3
V: TRBV2
D: NA
size: many
DNA: TGTGCCAGCAGTGGGGGACATAGCAGCACAGATACGCAGTATTTT
CDR3: CASSGGHSSTDTQYF

J: TRBJ1-2
V: TRBV11-2
D: NA
size: NA
DNA: TGTGCCAGCAGCACAAGCATGGAAGCGGATGGCTACACCTTC
CDR3: CASSTSMEADGYTF

J: TRBJ2-1
V: TRBV10-3
D: TRBD2
size: NA
DNA: TGTGCCGTCCACGCGACAGGGACTAGCGTCGTTGAGCAGTTCTTC
CDR3: CAVHATGTSVVEQFF

J: TRBJ1-2
V: TRBV20-1
D: TRBD1
size: NA
DNA: TGCAGTGCTAACAGGGGAGACTATGGCTACACCTTC
CDR3: CSANRGDYGYTF

J: TRBJ2-1
V: TRBV20-1
D: TRBD2
size: few
DNA: TGCAGTGCTAGAGAAGGGCTAGCGGACTACAATGAGCAGTTCTTC
CDR3: CSAREGLADYNEQFF

J: TRBJ2-7
V: TRBV7-9
D: TRBD1
size: NA
DNA: TGTGCCAGCAGTCAACAGGGGAGCGAGCAGTACTTC
CDR3: CASSQQGSEQYF

J: TRBJ1-1
V: TRBV5-4
D: NA
size: NA
DNA: TGTGCCAGCAGCTTGTCTTTGGACACTGAAGCTTTCTTT
CDR3: CASSLSLDTEAFF

J: TRBJ1-1
V: TRBV18
D: TRBD1
size: many
DNA: TGTGCCAGCTCACAAGGACAGGGCCGCATGAACACTGAAGCTTTCTTT
CDR3: CASSQGQGRMNTEAFF

J: TRBJ2-1
V: TRBV5-1
D: TRBD1
size: many
DNA: TGCGCCAGTAGTGGGGGGGACAGGGTTTACAATGAGCAGTTCTTC
CDR3: CASSGGDRVYNEQFF

J: TRBJ1-1
V: TRBV10-3
D: TRBD1
size: many
DNA: TGTGCCATCAGGGCAGGGGGGGCGAGGTACACTGAAGCTTTCTTT
CDR3: CAIRAGGARYTEAFF

J: TRBJ2-2
V: TRBV5-1
D: NA
size: NA
DNA: TGCGCCAGCAGCACTGGGACCGTGGGAACCGGGGAGCTGTTTTTT
CDR3: CASSTGTVGTGELFF

J: TRBJ2-7
V: TRBV5-8
D: TRBD1
size: many
DNA: TGTGCCAGCAGTCCGGGACAGGGGGCATACGAGCAGTACTTC
CDR3: CASSPGQGAYEQYF

J: TRBJ2-7
V: TRBV7-2
D: TRBD2
size: NA
DNA: TGTGCCAGCAGCCCGACGGCGGGGGGCTACGAGCAGTACTTC
CDR3: CASSPTAGGYEQYF

J: TRBJ1-4
V: TRBV2
D: NA
size: NA
DNA: TGTGCCAGCAGTGGGGGCAGCTATGAAAAACTGTTTTTT
CDR3: CASSGGSYEKLFF

J: TRBJ2-7
V: TRBV6-2/TRBV6-3
D: TRBD2
size: NA
DNA: TGTGCCAGCACGTTAGCGGGGACCACCTACGAGCAGTACTTC
CDR3: CASTLAGTTYEQYF

J: TRBJ1-2
V: TRBV25-1
D: TRBD1
size: NA
DNA: TGTGCCAGCAGTGAATATACCAAAACAGGGGATGGCTACACCTTC
CDR3: CASSEYTKTGDGYTF

J: TRBJ1-2
V: TRBV5-6
D: NA
size: many
DNA: TGTGCCAGCAGCTTTCATCGGGAGGGCTATGGCTACACCTTC
CDR3: CASSFHREGYGYTF

J: TRBJ1-1
V: TRBV10-2
D: TRBD1
size: NA
DNA: TGCGCCAGCAAGAATTCCCGGACAGGAGAAGCTTTCTTT
CDR3: CASKNSRTGEAFF

J: TRBJ2-7
V: TRBV6-6
D: NA
size: many
DNA: TGTGCCAGCAATACAAAGGGCAGGGGTGGGGAGCAGTACTTC
CDR3: CASNTKGRGGEQYF

J: TRBJ2-5
V: TRBV2
D: NA
size: NA
DNA: TGTGCCAGCGCCGGGGGGCCCACAGGGGAGGTCCAGTACTTC
CDR3: CASAGGPTGEVQYF

J: TRBJ2-7
V: TRBV2
D: TRBD2
size: NA
DNA: TGTGCCAGCAGCAGCGGGGGTATGTCCTACGAGCAGTACTTC
CDR3: CASSSGGMSYEQYF

J: TRBJ1-1
V: TRBV2
D: TRBD1
size: few
DNA: TGTGCCAGCAAGCTTCAATTGAGTGGGGGACAGGCTGAAGCTTTCTTT
CDR3: CASKLQLSGGQAEAFF

J: TRBJ1-1
V: TRBV4-1
D: NA
size: NA
DNA: TGCGCCAGCAGCCAAGAGCGTGGCACTGAAGCTTTCTTT
CDR3: CASSQERGTEAFF

J: TRBJ1-4
V: TRBV2
D: TRBD1
size: NA
DNA: TGTGCCAGCAGAGCAGACAGGGGGCAAGTTAATGAAAAACTGTTTTTT
CDR3: CASRADRGQVNEKLFF

J: TRBJ2-7
V: TRBV10-3
D: NA
size: few
DNA: TGTGCCGCGTCCGCGGGGGACAGGTACGAGCAGTACTTC
CDR3: CAASAGDRYEQYF

J: TRBJ2-3
V: TRBV7-9
D: NA
size: NA
DNA: TGTGCCAGCAGCTTAGGCGCGTACACAGATACGCAGTATTTT
CDR3: CASSLGAYTDTQYF

J: TRBJ1-1
V: TRBV29-1
D: NA
size: NA
DNA: TGCAGCGTAGCCTCTAACACTGAAGCTTTCTTT
CDR3: CSVASNTEAFF

J: TRBJ2-3
V: TRBV11-2
D: NA
size: many
DNA: TGTGCCAGCAGCTTAGATCTGACGACAGATACGCAGTATTTT
CDR3: CASSLDLTTDTQYF

J: TRBJ2-7
V: TRBV15
D: TRBD1
size: few
DNA: TGTGCCACCAGCAGCCGGGACAGGGGCAACTACGAGCAGTACTTC
CDR3: CATSSRDRGNYEQYF

J: TRBJ2-5
V: TRBV19
D: NA
size: NA
DNA: TGTGCCAGTAGTATCTCACATCACAGGGTAGGTGGAGAGACCCAGTACTTC
CDR3: CASSISHHRVGGETQYF

J: TRBJ2-7
V: TRBV20-1
D: TRBD2
size: NA
DNA: TGCAGTGCTAGAGGGCTAGCGGGAGTTGGGGAGCAGTACTTC
CDR3: CSARGLAGVGEQYF

J: TRBJ2-7
V: TRBV20-1
D: NA
size: many
DNA: TGCAGTGCTAGATCGATAGAGGTAGGGGGGGGGCACGAGCAGTACTTC
CDR3: CSARSIEVGGGHEQYF

J: TRBJ2-1
V: TRBV9
D: TRBD1
size: many
DNA: TGTGCCAGCAGCGTAGGAGGGACAGGGGATCGGTATGAGCAGTTCTTC
CDR3: CASSVGGTGDRYEQFF

J: TRBJ2-6
V: TRBV5-1
D: NA
size: many
DNA: TGCGCCAGCAGCTTGGCCCCGGGGACCGGGGCCAACGTCCTGACTTTC
CDR3: CASSLAPGTGANVLTF

J: TRBJ1-1
V: TRBV11-2
D: NA
size: NA
DNA: TGCGCCAGCAGCTATCAGGGTGGGACTGAAGCTTTCTTT
CDR3: CASSYQGGTEAFF

J: TRBJ2-1
V: TRBV7-2
D: NA
size: NA
DNA: TGTGCCAGCAGCTCGACTCGTAATGAGCAGTTCTTC
CDR3: CASSSTRNEQFF